This TCR beta chain was captured in a study of T-cell reconstitution after alpha-beta-depleted transplantation in children. Overall study results and limits: One year post-transplant, T-cell counts and diversity were largely derived from T cells produced anew. Two months or so post-transplant, alpha-beta T cells reportedly derived from several hundred expanded graft clones. Where some patients showed high TCRbeta diversity at day 60, it came from recipient T cells and thymic progenitors that had survived.

In this sample, this clonotype turned up a few times. The antigen remains unidentified. Trimming pared 4 bases from V and 11 bases from J, leaving 11 bases between. The germline gives CDR1 SNHLY, CDR2 FYNNEI. The length of the CDR3 is 12 residues. It was with unique molecular identifiers that the TCRbeta library was prepared. TCRdb called the PCR reads again in MiXCR, with one record for every CDR3 protein. The sample yields 550,000 to 600,000 distinct CDR3 sequences, 20% to 25% seen once. The receptor comes from a boy under three years old who had a stem cell transplant for acute myeloid leukemia, so the T cells may come from the graft donor. The sample was PBMCs, mostly from graft donor cells, taken 360 days after TCRalphabeta/CD19-depleted stem cell transplant. The chain uses TRBV2 and TRBJ1-4; D unresolved. Here the CDR3 DNA reads TGTGCCAGCAGTGTCCTCGCGGGGAAACTGTTTTTT. This translates into CASSVLAGKLFF.